This paragraph covers one T cell receptor (beta chain) sequence. This entry belongs to a study of blood T cell repertoires in COVID-19. TCRdb's table, derived via immunoSEQ multiplex PCR, lists solely in-frame clones and lacks some. The table has 200,000 or so clones, 84% seen once. The CDR3 has 14 residues. The V gene lost 2 bases and the J gene lost 5 bases, with 9 bases spanning the gap. Per germline, CDR1 MNHNS and CDR2 SASEGT. This chain uses TRBV6-1 with TRBJ2-2; perhaps TRBD1 as D (6 bases). This sequence was found in a man in his sixties who had recovered from COVID-19. Specimen: PBMCs or T cells enriched from blood (not recorded which). Written as DNA, the CDR3 is TGTGCCAGCAGTGAAATAGGGACAACCGGGGAGCTGTTTTTT. This sequence encodes CASSEIGTTGELFF.